A selection of T cell receptor beta chains follows, all from one sample in a study of human T cells and chemical hapten exposure. A single record per CDR3 protein comes from TCRdb applying MiXCR to the RACE reads. The profile shows some 94,000 distinct CDR3 sequences, around 12% of them singletons. The starting material was whole blood, obtained in connection with sensitization to the hapten diphenylcyclopropenone (DPC). These receptors were collected from a middle-aged woman with alopecia areata. Some clones in this sample may be carry-over from other donors' samples. Each CDR3 is given with its conserved first and last residue. A D gene is named only where the DNA matches it firmly. Size values are once, few and many counts, or a class for expanded clones, and some rows have none.

CDR3 protein,CDR3 DNA,D gene,clone size,J gene,V gene
CSARDRSGIFGSYNEQFF,TGCAGTGCTAGAGATCGGAGCGGGATCTTTGGATCCTACAATGAGCAGTTCTTC,TRBD2,many,TRBJ2-1,TRBV20-1
CASSLTTGSNTGELFF,TGTGCCAGCAGCCTTACGACAGGGTCGAACACCGGGGAGCTGTTTTTT,TRBD1,many,TRBJ2-2,TRBV27
CASSRGQGTYEQYF,TGTGCCAGCAGCCGGGGACAGGGCACCTACGAGCAGTACTTC,TRBD1,NA,TRBJ2-7,TRBV5-6
CATSDPQLVGNEQFF,TGTGCCACCAGTGATCCCCAGCTGGTGGGCAATGAGCAGTTCTTC,NA,NA,TRBJ2-1,TRBV24-1
CASSLARQTEAFF,TGTGCCAGCAGCTTAGCAAGGCAAACTGAAGCTTTCTTT,NA,NA,TRBJ1-1,TRBV7-8
CASSKEHNQYF,TGTGCCAGTAGTAAAGAGCACAATCAGTACTTC,NA,NA,TRBJ2-4,TRBV19
CASSRQQNTEAFF,TGTGCCAGCAGCCGACAGCAGAACACTGAAGCTTTCTTT,NA,many,TRBJ1-1,TRBV14
CASTLRPNSNQPQHF,TGTGCCAGTACCCTGCGGCCTAATAGCAATCAGCCCCAGCATTTT,NA,NA,TRBJ1-5,TRBV19
CASSLYQGQFF,TGTGCCAGCAGTTTATACCAGGGGCAGTTCTTC,NA,NA,TRBJ2-1,TRBV28
CASRGGQFTDTQYF,TGTGCCAGCAGGGGAGGACAGTTCACAGATACGCAGTATTTT,NA,NA,TRBJ2-3,TRBV27
CASSLSGELFF,TGTGCCAGCAGTTTGTCCGGGGAGCTGTTTTTT,NA,many,TRBJ2-2,TRBV27
CASRQNPSGSTDTQYF,TGCGCCAGCAGGCAAAATCCTAGCGGTAGCACAGATACGCAGTATTTT,TRBD2,NA,TRBJ2-3,TRBV4-1
CSARIGSPNEQFF,TGCAGTGCTAGGATCGGGAGTCCCAATGAGCAGTTCTTC,NA,NA,TRBJ2-1,TRBV20-1
CASSIRLAGGLAPNIQYF,TGTGCCAGTAGTATAAGGCTAGCGGGAGGTCTTGCACCAAACATTCAGTACTTC,TRBD2,NA,TRBJ2-4,TRBV19
CASSTYLGDTQYF,TGTGCCAGCAGCACTTATCTAGGTGATACGCAGTATTTT,NA,few,TRBJ2-3,TRBV7-3
CAWSYRAPYEQYF,TGTGCCTGGAGTTACCGGGCCCCCTACGAGCAGTACTTC,NA,NA,TRBJ2-7,TRBV30
CSVRQDGTGELFF,TGCAGCGTCCGACAGGATGGAACCGGGGAGCTGTTTTTT,NA,many,TRBJ2-2,TRBV29-1
CASRAQGGQYNEQFF,TGTGCCAGCAGAGCACAGGGGGGGCAATACAATGAGCAGTTCTTC,NA,NA,TRBJ2-1,TRBV6-2/TRBV6-3
CASSLGQGIDYGYTF,TGTGCCAGCAGCTTAGGGCAGGGGATCGACTATGGCTACACCTTC,NA,few,TRBJ1-2,TRBV7-2
CASLRGGGGNQYEQYF,TGTGCCAGCCTACGTGGGGGCGGAGGGAATCAATACGAGCAGTACTTC,NA,NA,TRBJ2-7,TRBV28
CASSQGQAYEQYF,TGTGCCAGCTCACAAGGACAGGCCTACGAGCAGTACTTC,TRBD1,many,TRBJ2-7,TRBV18
CSAQSDRGNQPQHF,TGCAGTGCCCAATCGGACAGGGGAAATCAGCCCCAGCATTTT,TRBD1,few,TRBJ1-5,TRBV20-1
CASSLAGAGYEQFF,TGTGCCAGCAGTCTAGCGGGAGCCGGGTATGAGCAGTTCTTC,TRBD2,many,TRBJ2-1,TRBV11-2
CASSQVKSGAYEQYF,TGCGCCAGCAGCCAAGTTAAGAGCGGGGCCTACGAGCAGTACTTC,TRBD2,NA,TRBJ2-7,TRBV4-1
CASSLITGQGPGELFF,TGTGCCAGCAGCTTAATTACCGGACAGGGGCCCGGGGAGCTGTTTTTT,TRBD1,NA,TRBJ2-2,TRBV7-9
CASSLYNQPQHF,TGTGCCAGCAGCTTATACAATCAGCCCCAGCATTTT,NA,few,TRBJ1-5,TRBV7-2
CASSFGGAQETQYF,TGTGCCAGCTCATTCGGGGGAGCCCAAGAGACCCAGTACTTC,NA,NA,TRBJ2-5,TRBV18
CASRAGTGGWANYGYTF,TGTGCCAGCAGAGCCGGGACAGGGGGCTGGGCTAACTATGGCTACACCTTC,TRBD1,few,TRBJ1-2,TRBV5-5
CASSSPSGGTDTQYF,TGTGCCAGCAGTTCCCCCAGTGGAGGCACCGATACGCAGTATTTT,NA,NA,TRBJ2-3,TRBV28
CASGPAGQETQYF,TGTGCCAGCGGGCCGGCAGGGCAAGAGACCCAGTACTTC,NA,NA,TRBJ2-5,TRBV12-3/TRBV12-4
CASSPRRLTISTDTQYF,TGTGCCAGCAGCCCGCGTAGGCTGACAATCAGCACAGATACGCAGTATTTT,NA,few,TRBJ2-3,TRBV7-2
CASSQSIKATGVETQYF,TGCGCCAGCAGTCAATCGATAAAAGCTACTGGGGTGGAGACCCAGTACTTC,NA,few,TRBJ2-5,TRBV23-1
CASSSSTGLEFF,TGTGCCAGCAGTTCCTCGACAGGGTTGGAGTTCTTC,TRBD1,many,TRBJ2-1,TRBV6-5
CSVLEGGSDTQYF,TGCAGCGTTCTCGAGGGAGGCTCAGATACGCAGTATTTT,NA,NA,TRBJ2-3,TRBV29-1
CASSSGIFEKLFF,TGTGCCAGCAGCTCGGGAATTTTCGAAAAACTGTTTTTT,NA,NA,TRBJ1-4,TRBV7-8
CASSTLQAGASSGANVLTF,TGTGCCAGCAGTACCCTGCAAGCGGGAGCTAGCTCTGGGGCCAACGTCCTGACTTTC,TRBD2,few,TRBJ2-6,TRBV27
CASSLEGTITAQYF,TGTGCCAGCAGCTTAGAAGGGACTATTACGGCCCAGTACTTC,TRBD2,NA,TRBJ2-5,TRBV7-2
CASNLAGATDTQYF,TGTGCCAGCAATTTAGCGGGCGCCACAGATACGCAGTATTTT,TRBD2,NA,TRBJ2-3,TRBV6-2/TRBV6-3
CSARTSGPYEQYF,TGCAGTGCTAGGACTAGCGGGCCGTACGAGCAGTACTTC,TRBD2,NA,TRBJ2-7,TRBV20-1
CASSRRGYGYTF,TGTGCCAGCAGCCGGAGGGGCTATGGCTACACCTTC,NA,NA,TRBJ1-2,TRBV28
CASSYSGTSGQETQYF,TGTGCCAGCAGTTACTCCGGGACTAGCGGCCAAGAGACCCAGTACTTC,TRBD2,few,TRBJ2-5,TRBV6-5
CSVMDPGQGSIAEAFF,TGCAGCGTGATGGACCCCGGACAGGGGTCAATCGCTGAAGCTTTCTTT,TRBD1,many,TRBJ1-1,TRBV29-1
CASTLHRGDETQHF,TGTGCCAGCACCCTACACAGGGGGGACGAGACCCAGCATTTT,TRBD1,few,TRBJ1-5,TRBV2